The present T cell receptor (beta chain) was sequenced within a study of blood T cell repertoires in COVID-19. Clones were read by immunoSEQ multiplex PCR, and TCRdb kept only the in-frame ones, dropping some. Of approximately 380,000 clones listed, 85% are singletons. CDR1 is SQVTM and CDR2 is ANQGSEA in the germline V gene. The V gene lost 2 bases and the J gene lost 0 bases, with 8 bases spanning the gap. This CDR3 comprises 13 residues. Input material: peripheral blood. The source is a young woman with acute or convalescent COVID-19. The chain recombines TRBV29-1 with TRBJ2-7; D not resolved. The CDR3 sequence is CSVETIASYEQYF. The CDR3, as DNA: TGCAGCGTTGAAACTATCGCCTCCTACGAGCAGTACTTC.